These 22 T cell receptor beta chains were all obtained from the same sample, sequenced in a study of T cells in Graves' hyperthyroidism and ophthalmopathy. Template material for amplifying TCR beta CDR3 regions consisted of RNA transcripts. Initially, a first-round RT-PCR of the TCR CDR3 employed the HTBI primer set. Each CDR3 protein is one row after TCRdb ran MiXCR on the multiplex PCR reads. This sample carries over 350,000 distinct CDR3 sequences, roughly 14% of them seen once, and the ten largest clones take roughly 13%. The source material was blood. All receptors come from a man younger than 30 with Graves' ophthalmopathy.

With regard to this clonotype: A read error may explain this, as a much larger clone is one base away. The chain recombines TRBV12-3 or TRBV12-4 with TRBJ2-3; D is unclear. Trimming cost V 5 bases and J 2 bases, with 11 bases left between them. The CDR3 is made up of 14 amino acids. CDR3 DNA sequence: TGTGCCAGCAGTGACTTAGCTTTCACAGATACGCAGTATTTT. Translating gives CASSDLAFTDTQYF.

This clonotype was observed many times. V and J are TRBV11-2 and TRBJ1-2, with D unclear. CDR1 is SGHAT, CDR2 FQNNGV, per germline. The V and J ends lost 8 bases and 0 bases respectively, with 13 bases between them. The CDR3 spans 14 residues. The DNA of the CDR3 is TGTGCCAGCGGACGAGGGAGAGCTAACTATGGCTACACCTTC. It is translated as CASGRGRANYGYTF. The full variable domain, rest sourced from reference TRBV11-2 and TRBJ1-2, is EAGVAQSPRYKIIEKRQSVAFWCNPISGHATLYWYQQILGQGPKLLIQFQNNGVVDDSQLPKDRFSAERLKGVDSTLKIQPAKLEDSAVYLCASGRGRANYGYTFGSGTRLTVV.

This clonotype was observed at least ten times. This rearrangement joins TRBV20-1 to TRBJ1-5, with no clear D. This CDR3 is built from 14 residues. V was pared by 0 bases and J by 2 bases, with 8 bases between. The V gene's germline CDR1 is DFQATT and CDR2 SNEGSKA (reference sequence). This CDR3 is CSARDGGGNQPQHF. As DNA, the CDR3 is TGCAGTGCTAGAGATGGCGGAGGCAATCAGCCCCAGCATTTT.

This clonotype occurred many times. The chain couples TRBV7-8 to TRBJ2-1; 7 positions agree with TRBD2. In germline, CDR1 is SGHVS, CDR2 FQNEAQ. V trimming: 1 base; J trimming: 7 bases; junction bases outside the gene matches: 16. The CDR3 consists of 18 residues. The CDR3 spells CASSLGGGGTIYRNEQFF. CDR3 coding DNA: TGTGCCAGCAGCTTAGGGGGGGGTGGGACGATATACAGGAATGAGCAGTTCTTC. Full variable domain (remainder filled in from reference TRBV7-8 and TRBJ2-1): GAGVSQSPRYKVAKRGQDVALRCDPISGHVSLFWYQQALGQGPEFLTYFQNEAQLDKSGLPSDRFFAERPEGSVSTLKIQRTQQEDSAVYLCASSLGGGGTIYRNEQFFGPGTRLTVL.

This clonotype was counted at least ten times. This CDR3 is CASSKASWLDTQYF. The CDR3 nucleotides are TGTGCCAGCAGTAAAGCAAGTTGGTTAGATACGCAGTATTTT. The V gene is TRBV7-8, the J gene TRBJ2-3, with D hard to call. Germline assignment: CDR1 SGHVS and CDR2 FQNEAQ. Trimming cost V 6 bases and J 5 bases, with 15 bases left between them. CDR3 length: 14 residues.

This clonotype turned up a few times. The J gene is TRBJ2-7, the V gene TRBV7-9, with D perhaps matching TRBD1 or TRBD2 (6 bases each). V dropped 0 bases and J dropped 4 bases, with 13 bases sitting between them. Germline CDR1 reads SEHNR; CDR2 reads FQNEAQ (reference sequence). The CDR3 has 15 amino acids. The CDR3: CASSLAGGTAYEQYF. CDR3 nucleotide sequence: TGTGCCAGCAGCTTAGCGGGGGGCACAGCGTACGAGCAGTACTTC.

This clonotype was found many times. V is TRBV30 and J is TRBJ2-1; the match to TRBD2 covers 12 bases. Germline assignment: CDR1 GTSNPN and CDR2 SVGIG (reference sequence). The CDR3 consists of 14 residues. The ends lost 5 bases at V and 2 bases at J; junction bases unmatched: 1. CDR3 nucleotides: TGTGCCTGGGCTAGCGGGGGGGCCTACAATGAGCAGTTCTTC. It is translated as CAWASGGAYNEQFF.

This clonotype has ten or more counts. V usage is TRBV2 and J usage is TRBJ2-7; D is ambiguous. Germline V gene lookup returns CDR1 SNHLY and CDR2 FYNNEI. V was clipped by 3 bases and J by 3 bases, with 9 bases between them. There are 13 residues in the CDR3. The CDR3 spells CASSDNRLYEQYF. CDR3 nucleotide sequence: TGTGCCAGCAGTGATAACAGACTCTACGAGCAGTACTTC. The full variable domain, in which reference TRBV2 and TRBJ2-7 provide the parts outside the CDR3, is EPEVTQTPSHQVTQMGQEVILRCVPISNHLYFYWYRQILGQKVEFLVSFYNNEISEKSEIFDDQFSVERPDGSNFTLKIRSTKLEDSAMYFCASSDNRLYEQYFGPGTRLTVT.

Ten or more counts support this clonotype. The chain links TRBV7-9 to TRBJ1-2, with D possibly TRBD1 on 5 matching bases. This CDR3 is 14 amino acids long. The V gene lost 3 bases and the J gene lost 3 bases, with 11 bases spanning the gap. The V gene's germline CDR1 is SEHNR and CDR2 FQNEAQ (reference sequence). CDR3 region: CASSFTDTYYGYTF. For the CDR3, the DNA is TGTGCCAGCAGCTTCACGGACACGTACTATGGCTACACCTTC.

This clonotype occurred a few times. The gene calls are TRBV4-1 and TRBJ2-7; D not resolved. Trimming took 2 bases from V and 1 from J, leaving 9 bases between them. The CDR3 runs 14 residues. Germline lookup yields CDR1 MGHRA and CDR2 YSYEKL. CDR3 DNA: TGCGCCAGCAGCCAACAGACCCATTCCTACGAGCAGTACTTC. Protein sequence: CASSQQTHSYEQYF.

This clonotype was counted ten times or more. The V gene is TRBV5-1, the J gene TRBJ2-5; D is perhaps TRBD1 (6 bases). The germline gives CDR1 SGHRS, CDR2 YFSETQ. The CDR3 is 15 amino acids. V was cut by 4 bases and J by 0 bases, with 13 bases left in between. In DNA form, the CDR3 reads TGCGCCAGCAGCCCTAGGGGGAGCCACCAAGAGACCCAGTACTTC. Protein: CASSPRGSHQETQYF.

This clonotype has just a few counts. The chain carries TRBV15 and TRBJ2-7, with D possibly matching TRBD1 (5 bases). Trimming removed 4 bases at V and 1 base at J, with 5 bases between. Germline V gene lookup returns CDR1 LNHNV and CDR2 YYDKDF (reference sequence). CDR3 length: 12 amino acids. The CDR3 DNA is TGTGCCACCAGCAAGGGGTCCTACGAGCAGTACTTC. Its protein product is CATSKGSYEQYF.

This clonotype was counted ten times or more. The chain employs TRBV10-1 and TRBJ2-5; tentatively, D is TRBD2 (5 bases). The germline V gene encodes CDR1 WNHNN and CDR2 SYGVQD (reference sequence). The ends were cut back, 0 bases at V and 7 bases at J, with 12 bases in the middle. The CDR3 runs to 14 residues. The CDR3 sequence is CASSESELGGTQYF. The CDR3 bases are TGCGCCAGCAGTGAGTCTGAACTAGGCGGGACCCAGTACTTC.

The chain carries TRBV5-1 and TRBJ1-2; TRBD1 is a possible D gene (5 bases). Germline CDR1 SGHRS, CDR2 YFSETQ. This CDR3 contains 16 residues. V lost 4 bases, J lost 0 bases, and 16 bases lay in between. CDR3 bases: TGCGCCAGCAGCCTGGACCAGGGAAGGGCTAACTATGGCTACACCTTC. Protein product: CASSLDQGRANYGYTF. Drawing the rest from reference TRBV5-1 and TRBJ1-2, the complete variable domain is KAGVTQTPRYLIKTRGQQVTLSCSPISGHRSVSWYQQTPGQGLQFLFEYFSETQRNKGNFPGRFSGRQFSNSRSEMNVSTLELGDSALYLCASSLDQGRANYGYTFGSGTRLTVV.

With respect to this clonotype: This could be a read error, since a much larger clone is one nucleotide away. The rearrangement links TRBV2 to TRBJ2-2; D is possibly TRBD1 (6 bases). From germline, CDR1 is SNHLY and CDR2 FYNNEI. The CDR3 spans 14 residues. Deletions cut 8 bases from V and 6 bases from J, with 16 bases between. CDR3 residues: CASLRTDIAGELFF. DNA of the CDR3: TGTGCCAGCCTAAGGACAGACATCGCCGGGGAGCTGTTTTTT.

Only a few counts were recorded for this clonotype. The rearrangement links TRBV4-1 to TRBJ2-5; TRBD2 matches at 15 bases. V was pared by 4 bases and J by 2 bases, with 2 bases of the junction left unmatched. This CDR3 is built from 16 residues. CDR1 MGHRA and CDR2 YSYEKL come from the germline V gene. The CDR3 is CASSPGTSGRQETQYF. CDR3 coding DNA: TGCGCCAGCAGCCCCGGGACTAGCGGGAGGCAAGAGACCCAGTACTTC.

In its sample, this clonotype was seen many times. The genes are TRBV18 and TRBJ2-3, with 11 bases that match TRBD2. The germline V gene encodes CDR1 KGHSH and CDR2 LQKENI. The ends lost 3 bases at V and 4 bases at J; junction bases unmatched: 3. The CDR3 contains 15 residues. The chain's CDR3 is CASSPTSGTADTQYF. The CDR3 DNA is TGTGCCAGCTCACCGACTAGCGGGACCGCAGATACGCAGTATTTT.

This chain joins TRBV10-1 and TRBJ2-7; the match to TRBD2 covers 15 bases. The CDR3 loop spans 17 amino acids. After removal of 7 bases from V and 6 bases from J, the junction contained 13 bases not matched to a gene. Germline V gene lookup returns CDR1 WNHNN and CDR2 SYGVQD (reference sequence). CDR3 region: CASKLGLAGGKRLEQYF. CDR3 nucleotides: TGCGCCAGCAAATTGGGACTAGCGGGAGGAAAGCGGCTCGAGCAGTACTTC.

As for this clonotype: With a much larger clone just one base away, this may be a read error. The chain uses TRBV7-9 and TRBJ1-1, with D tentatively TRBD1 (5 bases). Germline V lookup: CDR1 SEHNR, CDR2 FQNEAQ (reference sequence). V lost 8 bases to trimming and J lost 7 bases, with 8 bases between them. The CDR3 extends over 10 amino acids. The CDR3 sequence is CASEGIEAFF. The DNA for the CDR3 is TGTGCCAGCGAGGGGATTGAAGCTTTCTTT.

This chain connects TRBV28 to TRBJ1-5; D unclear. CDR3 length: 16 residues. The germline V gene encodes CDR1 MDHEN and CDR2 SYDVKM. Trimming shortened V by 5 bases and J by 1 base, and 15 bases separated the two germline ends. The CDR3 reads CASSRGLHGSNQPQHF. CDR3 sequence (DNA): TGTGCCAGCAGTCGCGGGCTCCACGGAAGCAATCAGCCCCAGCATTTT.

As concerns this clonotype: Compared with germline, one end of the junction differs, possibly owing to a read error. The chain combines TRBV19 with TRBJ1-6, with TRBD1 identical over 7 bases. Per germline, CDR1 LNHDA and CDR2 SQIVND (reference sequence). This CDR3 is built from 13 residues. CDR3 DNA sequence: TGTGCCAATAGTGGACAGGCTAATTCACCCCTCCACTTT. Its translation is CANSGQANSPLHF. Drawing the rest from reference TRBV19 and TRBJ1-6, the complete variable domain is DGGITQSPKYLFRKEGQNVTLSCEQNLNHDAMYWYRQDPGQGLRLIYYSQIVNDFQKGDIAEGYSVSREKKESFPLTVTSAQKNPTAFYLCANSGQANSPLHFGNGTRLTVT.

This chain connects TRBV5-1 to TRBJ2-2, with TRBD1 matching over 9 bases. Germline lookup yields CDR1 SGHRS and CDR2 YFSETQ. CDR3 length: 14 amino acids. Germline trimming cut 0 bases from V and 9 bases from J; bases unmatched to any gene: 3. Written as DNA, the CDR3 is TGCGCCAGCAGCTTGGGGGGACAGGGAAGGGAGCTGTTTTTT. Translated, it gives CASSLGGQGRELFF. The full variable domain, completed using reference TRBV5-1 and TRBJ2-2, is KAGVTQTPRYLIKTRGQQVTLSCSPISGHRSVSWYQQTPGQGLQFLFEYFSETQRNKGNFPGRFSGRQFSNSRSEMNVSTLELGDSALYLCASSLGGQGRELFFGEGSRLTVL.